The TCR beta chain under discussion was sequenced for a study of control samples from healthy donors and cancer patients. Measured with immunoSEQ multiplex PCR; TCRdb has only the in-frame clones, and not every one. The repertoire holds 150,000 to 200,000 clones, with 88% as singletons. The CDR3 runs 13 residues. CDR1 is DFQATT, CDR2 SNEGSKA, per germline (reference sequence). V lost 3 bases to trimming and J lost 7 bases, with 13 bases between them. The sequenced sample consisted of blood. The chain uses TRBV20-1 and TRBJ1-3; perhaps TRBD1 as D (5 bases). This TCR was recovered from a woman between 25 and 40 years old in good health. The CDR3 region has the DNA TGCAGTGCTAGTGGGGGAGTGGTGAACACCATATATTTT. This codes for CSASGGVVNTIYF.